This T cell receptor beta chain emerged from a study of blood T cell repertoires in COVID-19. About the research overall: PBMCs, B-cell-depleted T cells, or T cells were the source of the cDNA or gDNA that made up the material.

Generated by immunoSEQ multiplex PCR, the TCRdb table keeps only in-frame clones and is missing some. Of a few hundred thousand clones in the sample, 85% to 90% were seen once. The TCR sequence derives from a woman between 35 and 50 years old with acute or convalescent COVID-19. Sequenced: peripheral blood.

The CDR3 bases are TGTGCCATCAGTACTGGACTAGCGGGGGCCTCCTACAATGAGCAGTTCTTC. Its translation: CAISTGLAGASYNEQFF. The gene calls are TRBV10-3 and TRBJ2-1; 13 positions agree with TRBD2. CDR1 and CDR2 (germline): ENHRY, SYGVKD. The CDR3 loop spans 17 amino acids. Trimming cost V 5 bases and J 0 bases; bases outside gene matches: 4.